This T cell receptor (beta chain) was profiled in a study of regulatory T cells in long-lasting Graves disease. Across the whole study: Those with persistent Graves' disease had received antithyroid drugs for over 5 years with positive TSH receptor antibodies.

V trimming: 6 bases; J trimming: 6 bases; junction bases outside the gene matches: 5. The CDR3 runs 13 residues. For TCR beta, libraries came from iRepertoire HTBI primers and Arm-PCR of CDR3 regions. In the original analysis: Samples revealed 50 to 75 TRBV and roughly 15 TRBJ segments. TCRdb ran MiXCR on the multiplex PCR reads and lists one entry per CDR3 protein. These V and J calls originate from TCRdb's pipeline instead of the authors' own analysis. The sample includes a few hundred thousand distinct CDR3 sequences, 23% of them seen just once. Time point given: persistent/refractory GD, antithyroid drugs over 5 years with positive TRAb. Construction of the TCR library relied on RNA isolated from PBMCs. Overall study results and limits: Small numbers of samples may have cut accuracy. Persistent cases favored TRBV28, TRBJ1-2 and TRBJ2-5.

This clonotype has a count of ten or more. The target antigen is unknown. The receptor's source is a female donor with Graves disease. The gene calls are TRBV12-3 or TRBV12-4 and TRBJ2-7, with TRBD1 identical over 10 bases. The material was peripheral blood mononuclear cells (PBMCs), obtained when the disease was refractory, from a patient treated with antithyroid drugs. This CDR3 is CASSVGQGGEQYF. CDR3 nucleotides: TGTGCCAGCAGCGTCGGACAGGGGGGCGAGCAGTACTTC.